The present T cell receptor beta chain was sequenced within a study of T-cell memory formation after mild COVID-19. Across the whole study: The TCR clusters were mostly specific to one donor.

The germline V gene encodes CDR1 MNHEY and CDR2 SVGAGI. The CDR3 covers 16 residues. V dropped 4 bases and J dropped 0; count of bases not matched to a gene: 6. TCRdb fed the 5' RACE reads into MiXCR, producing one record per CDR3 protein. The repertoire holds hundreds of thousands of distinct CDR3 sequences, with approximately 23% as singletons. The TCR originated in an adult woman who had mild COVID-19 (a few samples of this study predate the infection). Cell type and time point are not known. The material sequenced was PBMCs or a T cell subset sorted from them (not recorded which). The gene calls are TRBV6-5 and TRBJ2-7; 10 nucleotides match TRBD2. CDR3 DNA: TGTGCCAGCAGTTCCCGGACTAGCGGTCCCTCCTACGAGCAGTACTTC. Its translation: CASSSRTSGPSYEQYF.